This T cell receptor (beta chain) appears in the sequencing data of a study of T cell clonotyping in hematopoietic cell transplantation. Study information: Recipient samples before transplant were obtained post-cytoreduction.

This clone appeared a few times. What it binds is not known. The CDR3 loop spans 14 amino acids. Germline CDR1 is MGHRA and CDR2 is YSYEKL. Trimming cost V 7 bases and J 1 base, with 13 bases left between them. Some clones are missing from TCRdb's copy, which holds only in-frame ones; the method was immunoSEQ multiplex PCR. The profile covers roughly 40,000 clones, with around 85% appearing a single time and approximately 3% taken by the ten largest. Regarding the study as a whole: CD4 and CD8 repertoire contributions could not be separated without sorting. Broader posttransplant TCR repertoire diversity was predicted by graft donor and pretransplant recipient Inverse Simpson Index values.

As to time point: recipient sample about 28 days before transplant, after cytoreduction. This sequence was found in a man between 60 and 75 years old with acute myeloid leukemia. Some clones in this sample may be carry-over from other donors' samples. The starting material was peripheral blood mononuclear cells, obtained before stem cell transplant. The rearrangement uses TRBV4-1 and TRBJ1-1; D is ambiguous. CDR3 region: CASIDATGNTEAFF. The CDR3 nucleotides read TGCGCCAGCATCGATGCGACGGGGAACACTGAAGCTTTCTTT.